Listed here are 25 T cell receptor beta chains from one sample, sequenced in a study of blood T cells in healthy people across ages. The second PCR ran roughly 7 to 12 cycles with a sample-barcoded 5' primer and J-beta primers. TCRdb passed the 5' RACE reads through MiXCR, listing each CDR3 protein once. The profile shows roughly 1,700,000 distinct CDR3 sequences, about 30% of them singletons. The sequencing input was blood. Receptors were obtained from a woman in her twenties or thirties in good health.

The chain couples TRBV25-1 to TRBJ1-6; 8 bases align to TRBD1. Trimming removed 2 bases from V and 8 bases from J; junction bases left unmatched: 14. Germline CDR1 is MGHDK and CDR2 is SYGVNS. The CDR3 spans 18 residues. In nucleotides, the CDR3 is TGTGCCAGCAGTGAACAGTTCGGCAGGGGGCTTAAGGATTCACCCCTCCACTTT. It translates to CASSEQFGRGLKDSPLHF.

The V gene is TRBV28, the J gene TRBJ1-2; 9 bases agree with TRBD1. Losses at the gene ends were 11 bases for V and 8 bases for J; bases not matched to a gene: 9. CDR1 and CDR2 (germline): MDHEN, SYDVKM. The CDR3 loop spans 12 amino acids. CDR3 loop: CAAGTGKKGYTF. CDR3 coding DNA: TGTGCCGCGGGGACAGGGAAAAAGGGCTACACCTTC.

This clonotype occurred a few times. The chain links TRBV7-9 to TRBJ1-6; D gene unclear. The length of the CDR3 is 14 residues. Per the germline V gene, CDR1 is SEHNR and CDR2 is FQNEAQ (reference sequence). V was cut by 5 bases and J by 10 bases, with 15 bases left in between. CDR3 in amino acids: CASSLGIGTSPLHF. The CDR3, as DNA: TGTGCCAGCAGCCTCGGAATAGGTACCTCACCCCTCCACTTT.

Concerning this clonotype itself: A much larger clonotype is one base distant, so this may be a read error. The chain couples TRBV5-1 to TRBJ2-4; 11 nucleotides line up with TRBD1. The assigned J gene may be wrong: the sequence end matches TRBJ2-7 better. The CDR3 extends over 14 amino acids. The germline gives CDR1 SGHRS, CDR2 YFSETQ. The CDR3 DNA reads as TGCGGCAGCGCAAACCCGGGACAGGGGGACGAGCAGTACTTC. The encoded protein is CGSANPGQGDEQYF.

The DNA for the CDR3 is TGCGCCAGCAGCGCGGGGGCTGGATTGAACACTGAAGCTTTCTTT. This sequence encodes CASSAGAGLNTEAFF. This rearrangement joins TRBV5-1 to TRBJ1-1, with D perhaps matching TRBD1 (6 bases). V shed 4 bases and J shed 0 bases, with 13 bases lying between them. The CDR3 is 15 residues long. Looked up from germline, CDR1 is SGHRS and CDR2 is YFSETQ.

This clonotype was detected many times. This rearrangement joins TRBV6-1 to TRBJ2-5; TRBD1 is a possible D gene (5 bases). The V and J ends lost 8 bases and 5 bases respectively, with 12 bases between them. CDR1 is MNHNS and CDR2 is SASEGT in the germline V gene. The CDR3 loop spans 12 amino acids. The CDR3 reads CASLPRGETQYF. The CDR3 DNA is TGTGCCAGCCTACCTAGGGGCGAGACCCAGTACTTC.

As DNA, the CDR3 is TGCAGCGTTGAATTTTCGGCTGGGGGGACTGAAGCTTTCTTT. Its translation: CSVEFSAGGTEAFF. The chain joins TRBV29-1 to TRBJ1-1, with TRBD1 as a possible D gene (5 bases). Germline CDR1 reads SQVTM; CDR2 reads ANQGSEA. Trimming left V 2 bases short and J 5 bases short, with 15 bases between. The CDR3 runs to 14 residues.

This clonotype was counted only a few times. The chain has TRBV7-3 and TRBJ2-1; D remains ambiguous. V dropped 5 bases and J dropped 3 bases, with 14 bases sitting between them. This CDR3 is 15 amino acids long. Germline CDR1 is SGHTA and CDR2 is FQGTGA. The CDR3: CASSRYEADYNEQFF. The CDR3 region has the DNA TGTGCCAGCAGCCGTTACGAGGCGGACTACAATGAGCAGTTCTTC.

Only one count was recorded for this clonotype. The chain couples TRBV12-3 or TRBV12-4 to TRBJ1-1; D unresolved. The CDR3 covers 12 residues. V was cut by 6 bases and J by 3 bases, with 8 bases left in between. The CDR3 DNA follows: TGTGCCAGCAGGAACATGTACACTGAAGCTTTCTTT. Encoded protein: CASRNMYTEAFF.

This clonotype has only one observation. The chain carries TRBV4-1 and TRBJ2-3; D gene unclear. The germline CDR1 and CDR2 sequences are MGHRA and YSYEKL. Trimming left V 2 bases short and J 0 bases short, with 12 bases between. CDR3 length: 16 residues. The CDR3 loop reads CASSQFFGSSTDTQYF. The CDR3 DNA follows: TGCGCCAGCAGCCAATTTTTTGGGTCTAGCACAGATACGCAGTATTTT.

This clonotype came up many times. The chain recombines TRBV2 with TRBJ2-7; possible D gene TRBD1, 6 bases. With 5 bases removed from V and 7 bases from J, the gap between germline ends came to 18 bases. CDR1 and CDR2 (germline): SNHLY, FYNNEI. The CDR3 extends over 14 amino acids. The CDR3 coding sequence is TGTGCCAGCAGTCCTACAGGGAGTAGCGATGAGCAGTACTTC. Translated, it gives CASSPTGSSDEQYF.

This clonotype was counted many times. V is TRBV7-9 and J is TRBJ2-5; 11 bases are shared with TRBD2. Trimming took 3 bases from V and 6 from J; bases not matched to a gene: 6. Germline V gives CDR1 SEHNR, CDR2 FQNEAQ (reference sequence). This CDR3 contains 15 residues. CDR3 nucleotides: TGTGCCAGCAGCTTCACTAGCGGGAGTTCGCAGACCCAGTACTTC. This sequence encodes CASSFTSGSSQTQYF.

This clonotype was counted between two and nine times. The chain links TRBV5-1 to TRBJ2-5, with D perhaps given as TRBD1 or TRBD2 (6 bases each). The CDR3 contains 14 residues. V lost 7 bases and J lost 12, with 25 bases in between. Germline CDR1 SGHRS, CDR2 YFSETQ. DNA of the CDR3: TGCGCCAGCTCCTTGGGGGGCCAGGGGAACCTGGAGTACTTC. Encoded protein: CASSLGGQGNLEYF.

This clonotype was detected a few times. The CDR3 nucleotides read TGCAGTGCTAGTATCCGGGAGGAGGAATATGGCTACACCTTC. It codes for CSASIREEEYGYTF. The rearrangement joins TRBV20-1 to TRBJ1-2; D unresolved. Germline V gives CDR1 DFQATT, CDR2 SNEGSKA (reference sequence). V was shortened by 3 bases and J by 5 bases, with 16 bases between the two germline ends. This CDR3 has 14 amino acids.

The CDR3 bases are TGTGCCAGCAGCGAAAGACAGTTTGAAGCTTTCTTT. Protein: CASSERQFEAFF. This chain joins TRBV6-6 and TRBJ1-1; D is possibly TRBD1 (5 bases). The V end lost 6 bases, the J end lost 7 bases, and 12 bases lay between the germline ends. The CDR3 runs 12 residues. Germline CDR1 and CDR2: MNHNY and SVGAGI (reference sequence).

This clonotype appeared a few times. V gene TRBV7-7 combines with J gene TRBJ2-5, with a possible D match to TRBD2 (6 bases). V lost 5 bases and J lost 5, with 15 bases in between. The CDR3 sequence is 14 residues long. The germline CDR1 and CDR2 sequences are SSHAT and FNYEAQ (reference sequence). Here the CDR3 reads CASSRDGEVETQYF. The DNA of the CDR3 is TGTGCCAGCAGCCGGGACGGGGAGGTTGAGACCCAGTACTTC.

This clonotype has only a few counts. This chain connects TRBV29-1 to TRBJ2-3; 8 bases align to TRBD2. This CDR3 is built from 14 residues. Germline values: CDR1 SQVTM, CDR2 ANQGSEA. J gave up 4 bases and V 4 bases, and 7 bases lay outside the gene matches. CDR3 loop: CSVVSGSYADTQYF. The CDR3 region has the DNA TGCAGCGTTGTCAGCGGGAGTTACGCAGATACGCAGTATTTT.

This clonotype has just a few counts. The genes are TRBV18 and TRBJ2-7; D assignment may be TRBD1 or TRBD2 (5 bases each). V was cut by 3 bases and J by 2 bases, with 14 bases left in between. Germline V gene lookup returns CDR1 KGHSH and CDR2 LQKENI. The CDR3 has 15 residues. CDR3 region: CASSPYRDATYEQYF. The CDR3 DNA sequence: TGTGCCAGCTCACCCTACCGGGACGCCACCTACGAGCAGTACTTC.

This clonotype was observed a few times. The chain has TRBV29-1 and TRBJ2-3, with 7 bases aligning to TRBD2. The V segment lost 1 base and the J segment 1 base; nucleotides outside the gene matches: 5. The CDR3 extends over 15 amino acids. Per the germline V gene, CDR1 is SQVTM and CDR2 is ANQGSEA. Here the CDR3 reads CSVEGASGGTDTQYF. The DNA for the CDR3 is TGCAGCGTTGAAGGAGCTAGCGGCGGCACAGATACGCAGTATTTT.

A few counts support this clonotype. The J gene is TRBJ2-3, the V gene TRBV20-1; 9 bases map to TRBD2. The ends lost 8 bases at V and 5 bases at J; junction bases unmatched: 14. CDR3 length: 15 residues. CDR1 is DFQATT and CDR2 is SNEGSKA in the germline V gene (reference sequence). CDR3 nucleotide sequence: TGCAGTTTGGGTAGAGGCGGGGGGGCCATAGATACGCAGTATTTT. Amino acid sequence: CSLGRGGGAIDTQYF.

This chain uses TRBV20-1 with TRBJ1-5; 8 positions agree with TRBD1. J gave up 1 base and V 2 bases, and 13 bases lay outside the gene matches. Germline V gene sequence: CDR1 DFQATT, CDR2 SNEGSKA (reference sequence). This CDR3 has 18 amino acids. CDR3 DNA sequence: TGCAGTGCTAGAAGGAGGCAGGGGGCGTTAAGAAGCAATCAGCCCCAGCATTTT. Translation: CSARRRQGALRSNQPQHF.

This clonotype was seen ten or more times. This chain uses TRBV29-1 with TRBJ1-5, with D tentatively TRBD1 (5 bases). The CDR3 loop spans 15 amino acids. The germline CDR1 and CDR2 sequences are SQVTM and ANQGSEA. V was cut by 5 bases and J by 0 bases, with 14 bases left in between. DNA of the CDR3: TGCAGCGTTTCGTTCGGGGGTATTAGCAATCAGCCCCAGCATTTT. It encodes CSVSFGGISNQPQHF.

V and J are TRBV10-3 and TRBJ1-2; 7 bases line up with TRBD1. The V gene end was trimmed by 2 bases and the J gene end by 4 bases; junction bases not matched to a gene: 7. CDR3 length equals 15 residues. Germline V lookup: CDR1 ENHRY, CDR2 SYGVKD. CDR3 bases: TGTGCCATCAGTGAGAACGACAGGGCCACCTATGGCTACACCTTC. This translates into CAISENDRATYGYTF.

This clonotype was detected only a few times. V usage is TRBV25-1 and J usage is TRBJ2-1; a weak D match, TRBD2 (5 bases). Trimming shortened V by 1 base and J by 8 bases, and 6 bases separated the two germline ends. The CDR3 runs 12 residues. The germline V gene encodes CDR1 MGHDK and CDR2 SYGVNS. As DNA, the CDR3 is TGTGCCAGCAGTGAATTCGGGGATGAGCAGTTCTTC. Amino acid sequence: CASSEFGDEQFF.

There are many counts of this clonotype. The V call is TRBV28, the J call TRBJ2-7; the D is unclear. The CDR3 loop spans 13 amino acids. V lost 5 bases to trimming and J lost 2 bases, with 10 bases between them. Germline loops: CDR1 MDHEN, CDR2 SYDVKM. CDR3 sequence: CASSSKMTYEQYF. CDR3 nucleotide sequence: TGTGCCAGCAGTAGCAAAATGACCTACGAGCAGTACTTC.